This TCR beta chain was captured in a study of human T cells and chemical hapten exposure. General study findings and limits: There was alopecia in the donors, so their immune response may differ from that of healthy people.

This clonotype was seen more than once but under ten times. Its antigen is currently unknown. The time point here: patch test 3, about 24 weeks after DPC sensitization. Treatment described: therapeutic diphenylcyclopropenone sensitization with weekly scalp DPC. Total RNA was isolated from whole blood that had not been fractionated. Between the trimmed V and J ends, which lost 7 bases and 2 bases, there was a span of 13 bases. CDR1 and CDR2 from the germline V gene are MRHNA and SNTAGT. CDR3 size: 14 residues. TCRdb fed the RACE reads into MiXCR, producing one record per CDR3 protein. This sample has about 110,000 distinct CDR3 sequences, with less than 45% found just once.

The chain has TRBV6-4 and TRBJ2-3, with D possibly being TRBD1 (5 bases). This TCR was recovered from a man in his forties or fifties with alopecia areata. Some clones in this sample may be carry-over from other donors' samples. Source: whole blood, taken in connection with sensitization to the hapten diphenylcyclopropenone (DPC). The DNA of the CDR3 is TGTGCCAGCAAATCAGACAGCCTCACAGATACGCAGTATTTT. The encoded protein is CASKSDSLTDTQYF.